Shown below are 14 T cell receptor beta chains from a single sample sequenced in a study of shared T cell receptors in the human thymus. Measured with immunoSEQ multiplex PCR; TCRdb has only the in-frame clones, and not every one. The sample contains more than 550,000 clones, 80% to 90% of which appear only once. These data were also filed under a second study, of human thymus T cells.

Sequencing was done on a sample of thymocytes. These receptors were obtained from a boy under two years old with a congenital heart defect.

The rearrangement uses TRBV13 and TRBJ2-4, with TRBD2 matching over 15 bases. The CDR3 is made up of 18 amino acids. V gave up 4 bases and J gave up 0 bases; unmatched junction bases: 4. In germline, CDR1 is PRHDT, CDR2 FYEKMQ (reference sequence). The CDR3 here is CASSSGTSGGLAKNIQYF. The CDR3 DNA follows: TGTGCCAGCAGCTCCGGGACTAGCGGGGGGCTAGCCAAAAACATTCAGTACTTC.

The chain recombines TRBV5-1 with TRBJ1-2; D is undetermined. V dropped 2 bases and J dropped 2 bases, with 19 bases sitting between them. In germline, CDR1 is SGHRS, CDR2 YFSETQ. CDR3 size: 17 residues. The CDR3 coding sequence is TGCGCCAGCAGCTTAACGTCTAGGAGGGATTGGAACTATGGCTACACCTTC. It yields the protein CASSLTSRRDWNYGYTF. Full variable domain (rest looked up from reference TRBV5-1 and TRBJ1-2): KAGVTQTPRYLIKTRGQQVTLSCSPISGHRSVSWYQQTPGQGLQFLFEYFSETQRNKGNFPGRFSGRQFSNSRSEMNVSTLELGDSALYLCASSLTSRRDWNYGYTFGSGTRLTVV.

The chain combines TRBV18 with TRBJ1-5; 9 bases are a match to TRBD1. CDR1 is KGHSH, CDR2 LQKENI, per germline. This CDR3 contains 15 residues. V lost 3 bases to trimming and J lost 3 bases; unmatched junction nucleotides: 3. The CDR3 region has the DNA TGTGCCAGCTCACCTGGGACAGGGATCAATCAGCCCCAGCATTTT. Its protein is CASSPGTGINQPQHF.

The CDR3: CASRKNPRTGSTEAFF. The CDR3 coding sequence is TGTGCCAGCAGAAAAAACCCCCGGACAGGGTCCACTGAAGCTTTCTTT. This sequence joins TRBV28 and TRBJ1-1, with 8 nucleotides matching TRBD1. The CDR3 has 16 amino acids. The V gene's germline CDR1 is MDHEN and CDR2 SYDVKM. Trimming removed 6 bases from V and 4 bases from J; junction bases left unmatched: 13.

The CDR3 DNA reads as TGTGCCAGCAGTTTAACGGGACATTCCTCGCTATCTGGCTACACCTTC. Protein: CASSLTGHSSLSGYTF. The gene calls are TRBV28 and TRBJ1-2; maybe TRBD1 (6 bases). CDR3 length: 16 amino acids. The germline V and J ends were trimmed by 2 bases and 7 bases, with 20 bases remaining between them. The germline V gene encodes CDR1 MDHEN and CDR2 SYDVKM.

Here the CDR3 reads CASSFLATNEKLFF. DNA of the CDR3: TGTGCCAGCAGTTTCCTAGCAACTAATGAAAAACTGTTTTTT. V usage is TRBV7-6 and J usage is TRBJ1-4, with D uncertain. V lost 6 bases to trimming and J lost 0 bases, with 8 bases between them. The CDR3 totals 14 residues. From germline, CDR1 is SGHVS and CDR2 FNYEAQ.

This clone has just a few counts. The chain combines TRBV9 with TRBJ2-7; TRBD1 might be the D (5 bases). The CDR3 has 14 amino acids. V was trimmed by 1 base and J by 2 bases, leaving 10 bases between them. Germline CDR1 is SGDLS and CDR2 is YYNGEE. DNA for the CDR3: TGTGCCAGCAGCGTAACAGGTACCACCTACGAGCAGTACTTC. Protein product: CASSVTGTTYEQYF.

The sample holds one count of this clone. The rearrangement links TRBV9 to TRBJ2-7, with 8 positions matching TRBD1. CDR1 and CDR2 from the germline V gene are SGDLS and YYNGEE. J gave up 3 bases and V 3 bases, and 5 bases lay outside the gene matches. There are 14 residues in the CDR3. CDR3 nucleotide sequence: TGTGCCAGCAGCGCCCGGGACAGGTACTACGAGCAGTACTTC. Its translation is CASSARDRYYEQYF.

This chain connects TRBV28 to TRBJ1-5, with 10 positions matching TRBD1. Germline CDR1 and CDR2: MDHEN and SYDVKM. V lost 5 bases to trimming and J lost 0 bases; unmatched junction nucleotides: 7. This CDR3 contains 17 residues. CDR3 residues: CASSPGTGVYSNQPQHF. The CDR3, as DNA: TGTGCCAGCAGTCCCGGGACAGGGGTTTATAGCAATCAGCCCCAGCATTTT.

The J gene is TRBJ2-2, the V gene TRBV9; 10 bases are a match to TRBD1. The trim removed 4 bases at V and 4 bases at J, leaving 7 bases unmatched. The germline CDR1 and CDR2 sequences are SGDLS and YYNGEE. The CDR3 totals 16 residues. CDR3 nucleotides: TGTGCCAGCAGCATCAGACAGGGGGCAAGCACCGGGGAGCTGTTTTTT. Protein sequence: CASSIRQGASTGELFF.

The chain combines TRBV5-1 with TRBJ1-1; D is uncertain. CDR1 and CDR2 (germline): SGHRS, YFSETQ. This CDR3 contains 13 residues. Between the trimmed V and J ends, which lost 0 bases and 3 bases, there was a span of 6 bases. The CDR3 DNA is TGCGCCAGCAGCTTGGGCGGGGACACTGAAGCTTTCTTT. Protein: CASSLGGDTEAFF.

V gene TRBV28 combines with J gene TRBJ2-7, with D uncertain. The ends were cut back, 4 bases at V and 3 bases at J, with 19 bases in the middle. Germline V gene data show CDR1 as MDHEN and CDR2 as SYDVKM. The CDR3 runs 16 residues. The DNA for the CDR3 is TGTGCCAGCAGTTCCCCCCTCCAGCCACTACACTACGAGCAGTACTTC. It translates to CASSSPLQPLHYEQYF.

The chain joins TRBV15 to TRBJ2-4; D is perhaps TRBD1 (5 bases). Trimming removed 3 bases at V and 0 bases at J, with 12 bases between. The CDR3 spans 16 residues. Germline CDR1 LNHNV, CDR2 YYDKDF (reference sequence). The CDR3 DNA sequence: TGTGCCACCAGCAGCAGGGCCTCCTTAGCCAAAAACATTCAGTACTTC. Amino acid sequence: CATSSRASLAKNIQYF.

This chain connects TRBV6-5 to TRBJ2-1; D perhaps matches TRBD1 (5 bases). The CDR3 runs 16 residues. Germline assignment: CDR1 MNHEY and CDR2 SVGAGI. V dropped 3 bases and J dropped 4 bases, with 16 bases sitting between them. CDR3 protein: CASSYIVGARYNEQFF. The CDR3 DNA reads TGTGCCAGCAGTTATATTGTAGGGGCTAGATACAATGAGCAGTTCTTC.